Following are 17 T cell receptor beta chains from one sample sequenced in a study of shared clonotypes between healthy human individuals. TCRdb's copy holds only in-frame clones and misses some; the assay was immunoSEQ multiplex PCR. The table lists a few million clones, 85% to 95% of them singletons. Sequenced: naive CD4+ T cells from PBMCs. Subset: CD45RA+ positively selected. The receptors stem from a young man in good health. Some clones in this sample may be carry-over from other donors' samples.

The chain employs TRBV4-2 and TRBJ2-7, with D unresolved. Per the germline V gene, CDR1 is LGHNA and CDR2 is YNFKEQ. The CDR3 runs 15 residues. The V and J ends lost 3 bases and 5 bases respectively, with 17 bases between them. Here the CDR3 reads CASSQGSRAFHEQYF. CDR3 nucleotides: TGTGCCAGCAGCCAGGGGTCTAGGGCCTTCCACGAGCAGTACTTC.

The CDR3 region is CASSKAVAGDHNEQFF. CDR3 DNA: TGTGCCAGCAGCAAAGCAGTAGCGGGAGATCACAATGAGCAGTTCTTC. The V and J genes are TRBV21-1 and TRBJ2-1; TRBD2 is taken as the D call from the table, unchecked against the DNA. TRBV21-1 is reported as a pseudogene. This CDR3 spans 16 amino acids.

The chain couples TRBV14 to TRBJ2-3; unclear D gene. Per the germline V gene, CDR1 is SGHDN and CDR2 is FVKESK. There are 14 residues in the CDR3. With 1 base removed from V and 5 bases from J, the gap between germline ends came to 10 bases. CDR3 sequence (DNA): TGTGCCAGCAGCCAAGGCCACTTTAGAGATACGCAGTATTTT. This encodes CASSQGHFRDTQYF.

J is TRBJ2-2 and V is TRBV5-1, with TRBD1 identical over 10 bases. Germline CDR1 is SGHRS and CDR2 is YFSETQ. This CDR3 is built from 17 residues. J lost 5 bases, V lost 3 bases, and 10 bases had no gene match. CDR3 in amino acids: CASSSTLGQGDTGELFF. The CDR3 nucleotides read TGCGCCAGCAGCTCCACCCTCGGACAGGGGGATACCGGGGAGCTGTTTTTT.

The chain couples TRBV4-1 to TRBJ2-7; TRBD1 matches at 10 bases. V lost 4 bases, J lost 6 bases, and 12 bases stayed unmatched. CDR1 is MGHRA and CDR2 is YSYEKL in the germline V gene. The CDR3 extends over 16 amino acids. This CDR3 is CASSRIPGQGSGEQYF. In DNA, the CDR3 is TGCGCCAGCAGCCGAATACCGGGACAGGGGTCGGGCGAGCAGTACTTC.

This rearrangement joins TRBV4-1 to TRBJ1-2; D perhaps matches TRBD1 (5 bases). The germline V gene has CDR1 MGHRA and CDR2 YSYEKL. V was cut by 1 base and J by 4 bases, with 19 bases left in between. The CDR3 contains 17 residues. Here the CDR3 reads CASSQVWGRGNGYGYTF. For the CDR3, the DNA is TGCGCCAGCAGCCAAGTTTGGGGCCGGGGAAATGGCTATGGCTACACCTTC.

The genes are TRBV18 and TRBJ1-2, with unresolved D. The V gene's germline CDR1 is KGHSH and CDR2 LQKENI. The CDR3 consists of 13 residues. Trimming removed 4 bases at V and 4 bases at J, with 10 bases between. CDR3 amino acids: CASSLQGLYGYTF. DNA of the CDR3: TGTGCCAGCTCACTCCAAGGTCTCTATGGCTACACCTTC.

V is TRBV12-5 and J is TRBJ2-1; D is unresolved. With 3 bases removed from V and 4 bases from J, the gap between germline ends came to 10 bases. Germline V gene lookup returns CDR1 LGHNT and CDR2 FRNRAP. The CDR3 has 14 residues. CDR3 residues: CASGFGPRYNEQFF. The CDR3 nucleotides are TGTGCTAGTGGTTTTGGACCACGGTACAATGAGCAGTTCTTC. The full variable domain, in which reference TRBV12-5 and TRBJ2-1 provide the parts outside the CDR3, is DARVTQTPRHKVTEMGQEVTMRCQPILGHNTVFWYRQTMMQGLELLAYFRNRAPLDDSGMPKDRFSAEMPDATLATLKIQPSEPRDSAVYFCASGFGPRYNEQFFGPGTRLTVL.

This clone was seen only once. Other DNA sequences in the sample encode the same CDR3. The chain has TRBV5-1 and TRBJ2-7; TRBD2 aligns across 9 bases. The CDR3 contains 14 residues. The J segment lost 5 bases and the V segment lost 0 bases, leaving 3 bases of the junction unmatched. Germline V gives CDR1 SGHRS, CDR2 YFSETQ. The CDR3 DNA sequence: TGCGCCAGCAGCTTGGGACTAGCGGTCAACGAGCAGTACTTC. Translated: CASSLGLAVNEQYF.

Concerning this clone: At the DNA level, this CDR3 is encoded by other sequences in the same sample as well. This chain joins TRBV4-1 and TRBJ2-1; D is uncertain. This CDR3 spans 13 amino acids. CDR1 and CDR2 from the germline V gene are MGHRA and YSYEKL. Trimming removed 4 bases at V and 3 bases at J, with 7 bases between. CDR3 sequence: CASSRPGYNEQFF. The CDR3 DNA reads as TGCGCCAGCAGCCGACCCGGCTACAATGAGCAGTTCTTC.

The chain has TRBV6-1 and TRBJ1-5, with TRBD1 as a possible D gene (6 bases). V was shortened by 7 bases and J by 0 bases, with 13 bases between the two germline ends. From germline, CDR1 is MNHNS and CDR2 SASEGT. The CDR3 loop spans 15 amino acids. The CDR3 sequence is CASTAHRDSNQPQHF. The DNA for the CDR3 is TGTGCCAGCACTGCCCACAGGGATAGCAATCAGCCCCAGCATTTT.

The V gene is TRBV7-2, the J gene TRBJ2-3; 9 nucleotides agree with TRBD2. Per the germline V gene, CDR1 is SGHTA and CDR2 is FQGNSA. This CDR3 comprises 16 residues. J lost 0 bases, V lost 2 bases, and 3 bases had no gene match. CDR3 sequence reads: CASSLWAGGSTDTQYF. CDR3 DNA sequence: TGTGCCAGCAGCTTATGGGCGGGAGGGAGCACAGATACGCAGTATTTT.

V gene TRBV28 combines with J gene TRBJ2-7, with a possible D match to TRBD1 (5 bases). The V gene's germline CDR1 is MDHEN and CDR2 SYDVKM. V was shortened by 5 bases and J by 3 bases, with 14 bases between the two germline ends. The CDR3 runs 14 residues. The CDR3 is CASSTIPTVYEQYF. The CDR3 coding sequence is TGTGCCAGCAGTACTATTCCGACAGTCTACGAGCAGTACTTC.

The J gene is TRBJ1-4, the V gene TRBV7-2; weak D call: TRBD1 (5 bases). Germline lookup yields CDR1 SGHTA and CDR2 FQGNSA. V shed 5 bases and J shed 6 bases, with 13 bases lying between them. The CDR3 runs to 14 residues. The CDR3: CASSGGDVDEKLFF. The CDR3 DNA follows: TGTGCCAGCAGCGGGGGAGATGTGGATGAAAAACTGTTTTTT.

The V gene is TRBV5-1, the J gene TRBJ2-7; possibly TRBD1 for D (5 bases). The V end lost 1 base, the J end lost 4 bases, and 15 bases lay between the germline ends. The CDR3 has 15 amino acids. CDR1 is SGHRS and CDR2 is YFSETQ in the germline V gene. The CDR3 sequence: CASSLYIGVTYEQYF. The CDR3 bases are TGCGCCAGCAGCTTGTATATAGGGGTGACATACGAGCAGTACTTC.

This rearrangement joins TRBV6-5 to TRBJ2-1, with D maybe TRBD1 (6 bases). Germline lookup yields CDR1 MNHEY and CDR2 SVGAGI. The CDR3 extends over 15 amino acids. Trimming stripped 4 bases from V and 0 bases from J, with 10 bases between. CDR3 nucleotide sequence: TGTGCCAGCAGTTTAGACAGGAGCTCCTACAATGAGCAGTTCTTC. It codes for CASSLDRSSYNEQFF.

The chain recombines TRBV6-1 with TRBJ2-6; D might be TRBD1 (6 bases). Trimming pared 4 bases from V and 1 base from J, leaving 8 bases between. The germline V gene has CDR1 MNHNS and CDR2 SASEGT. The length of the CDR3 is 15 residues. DNA for the CDR3: TGTGCCAGCAGTGGCCAGGGGTCTGGGGCCAACGTCCTGACTTTC. This codes for CASSGQGSGANVLTF.